This passage covers 10 T cell receptor beta chains from one sample sequenced in a study of cytomegalovirus exposure and HLA in healthy donors. This PCR relied on a set of 60 Vbeta primers and 13 Jbeta primers. Sequencing used immunoSEQ multiplex PCR; TCRdb keeps in-frame clones, though not all of them. The sample lists approximately 150,000 clones, approximately 72% occurring once. Material: PBMCs. All receptors derive from a human donor in good health.

The V call is TRBV5-4, the J call TRBJ2-7; TRBD1 matches 8 bases. The germline gives CDR1 SGHNT, CDR2 YYREEE (reference sequence). The junction had 9 bases not matched to a gene; V was cut back by 2 bases and J by 5 bases. CDR3 size: 15 residues. For the CDR3, the DNA is TGTGCCAGCAGCTTAGATCGGACAGGGTTCCACGAGCAGTACTTC. Translation: CASSLDRTGFHEQYF.

The rearrangement joins TRBV9 to TRBJ1-2; 9 bases match TRBD1. This CDR3 comprises 15 residues. J was trimmed by 7 bases and V by 0 bases; bases with no gene match: 7. The germline V gene has CDR1 SGDLS and CDR2 YYNGEE. DNA for the CDR3: TGTGCCAGCAGCGTAGGTCTGGGACAGGGCTCTGGCTACACCTTC. It codes for CASSVGLGQGSGYTF.

This clone has just one count. The rearrangement links TRBV5-1 to TRBJ1-6; 7 bases are a match to TRBD1. The J segment lost 8 bases and the V segment lost 2 bases, leaving 4 bases of the junction unmatched. Per the germline V gene, CDR1 is SGHRS and CDR2 is YFSETQ. CDR3 size: 14 residues. The CDR3 DNA reads TGCGCCAGCAGCTTTGGGACAGTCGATTCACCCCTCCACTTT. Translating gives CASSFGTVDSPLHF.

The chain joins TRBV23-1 to TRBJ1-2; D remains ambiguous. TRBV23-1 is known as an ORF, though its function is uncertain. Trimming shortened V by 2 bases and J by 8 bases, and 18 bases separated the two germline ends. The CDR3 extends over 15 amino acids. CDR3 in DNA: TGCGCCAGCAGTCAACCTACCCGAGGTCTAGAGGGCTACACCTTC. It yields the protein CASSQPTRGLEGYTF.

The rearrangement joins TRBV6-1 to TRBJ1-1, with TRBD1 matching over 7 bases. CDR1 and CDR2 from the germline V gene are MNHNS and SASEGT. The CDR3 spans 15 residues. V shed 6 bases, J shed 0 bases, and the junction held 7 bases outside the gene matches. CDR3 in DNA: TGTGCCAGCAGACGTCGGGACAGTGTGAACACTGAAGCTTTCTTT. It translates to CASRRRDSVNTEAFF.

In this sample, this clone turned up a few times. The genes are TRBV7-8 and TRBJ1-5, with 8 bases lining up with TRBD1. The V gene's germline CDR1 is SGHVS and CDR2 FQNEAQ. Trimming cost V 4 bases and J 3 bases; bases outside gene matches: 2. CDR3 length: 14 residues. Here the CDR3 DNA reads TGTGCCAGCAGCTCGGACAGGGCCAATCAGCCCCAGCATTTT. Translating gives CASSSDRANQPQHF.

The chain combines TRBV5-1 with TRBJ2-7; TRBD1 aligns across 12 bases. The CDR3 totals 15 residues. Germline V gene lookup returns CDR1 SGHRS and CDR2 YFSETQ. V shed 4 bases and J 5 bases; nucleotides not matched to a gene: 7. CDR3 nucleotide sequence: TGCGCCAGCAGCCCCTGGGGACAGGGGGCTAACGAGCAGTACTTC. It encodes CASSPWGQGANEQYF.

The V and J genes are TRBV18 and TRBJ1-5; no clear D. The germline V gene encodes CDR1 KGHSH and CDR2 LQKENI. Between the trimmed V and J ends, which lost 3 bases and 8 bases, there was a span of 17 bases. The CDR3 is 15 amino acids. For the CDR3, the DNA is TGTGCCAGCTCACCGCTGTCAGGTTGGCAAGAGCCCCAGCATTTT. It codes for CASSPLSGWQEPQHF.

The V call is TRBV11-2, the J call TRBJ1-1, with D perhaps matching TRBD1 (5 bases). Trimming stripped 5 bases from V and 9 bases from J, with 22 bases between. The CDR3 totals 15 residues. The germline V gene has CDR1 SGHAT and CDR2 FQNNGV. DNA for the CDR3: TGTGCCAGCAGCCGGCCCCACCAGGGCTTTAGGCAAGCTTTCTTT. This encodes CASSRPHQGFRQAFF.

This clone was counted only a few times. J is TRBJ1-2 and V is TRBV27, with TRBD1 as a possible D gene (6 bases). V was shortened by 1 base and J by 2 bases, with 17 bases between the two germline ends. This CDR3 comprises 17 residues. In germline, CDR1 is MNHEY, CDR2 SMNVEV (reference sequence). The CDR3 nucleotides are TGTGCCAGCAGTTTATACCCCTCCAGGGGCGCCAACTATGGCTACACCTTC. Its translation: CASSLYPSRGANYGYTF.